This passage covers 16 T cell receptor beta chains from one sample sequenced in a study of T cells after yellow fever vaccination. Each CDR3 protein gets one entry after TCRdb re-called the 5' RACE reads with MiXCR. This sample has around 200,000 distinct CDR3 sequences, with more than 9.5% found just once. The sample was CD8+ T cells sorted from PBMCs, taken 15 days after the yellow fever booster vaccination. These TCRs come from a man younger than 30 who received the YFV17D yellow fever vaccine.

The chain is built from TRBV12-3 or TRBV12-4 and TRBJ2-3, with 9 positions matching TRBD2. The CDR3 is made up of 16 amino acids. The V and J ends lost 6 bases and 3 bases, in that order; junction bases with no gene match: 10. CDR3 sequence reads: CASSYPRGLATDTQYF. The CDR3 nucleotides read TGTGCCAGCAGCTACCCCCGGGGACTAGCTACAGATACGCAGTATTTT.

This clonotype was detected only a few times. The CDR3, as DNA: TGTGCCAGCAGCTTAATATTGGCGGGGGCCAACGTCCTGACTTTC. Amino acids: CASSLILAGANVLTF. This chain links TRBV7-9 with TRBJ2-6; D is unclear. The ends were cut back, 2 bases at V and 4 bases at J, with 9 bases in the middle. The CDR3 has 15 residues. From germline, CDR1 is SEHNR and CDR2 FQNEAQ (reference sequence).

The V call is TRBV7-9, the J call TRBJ2-5; TRBD2 agrees at 7 bases. The CDR3 runs 15 residues. Germline CDR1 and CDR2: SEHNR and FQNEAQ (reference sequence). The trim removed 2 bases at V and 5 bases at J, leaving 8 bases unmatched. The CDR3 DNA sequence: TGTGCCAGCAGCTTATGGGACTCCGGGAGGGAGACCCAGTACTTC. The encoded protein is CASSLWDSGRETQYF.

This clonotype was picked up many times. V gene TRBV20-1 combines with J gene TRBJ2-1; 10 nucleotides agree with TRBD1. The V and J ends lost 1 base and 0 bases, in that order; junction bases with no gene match: 0. Germline V gene lookup returns CDR1 DFQATT and CDR2 SNEGSKA (reference sequence). The CDR3 has 15 amino acids. The CDR3, as DNA: TGCAGTGCTAGAGGGACAGGGGGCTCCTACAATGAGCAGTTCTTC. Translation: CSARGTGGSYNEQFF.

This clonotype was seen ten or more times. The chain links TRBV12-3 or TRBV12-4 to TRBJ2-2; weak D call: TRBD1 (6 bases). The V end lost 7 bases, the J end lost 7 bases, and 16 bases lay between the germline ends. The length of the CDR3 is 14 residues. CDR3 sequence reads: CASIPVGAGGELFF. As DNA, the CDR3 is TGTGCCAGCATCCCGGTGGGGGCCGGCGGGGAGCTGTTTTTT.

The V call is TRBV6-5, the J call TRBJ1-6; tentative D call: TRBD1 (5 bases). The germline V and J ends were trimmed by 4 bases and 14 bases, with 15 bases remaining between them. Germline loops: CDR1 MNHEY, CDR2 SVGAGI. This CDR3 is 13 amino acids long. Here the CDR3 DNA reads TGTGCCAGCAGTTTGGGACCTCAAGGGACCCTCCACTTT. This translates into CASSLGPQGTLHF.

This rearrangement joins TRBV29-1 to TRBJ1-2, with 7 nucleotides matching TRBD1. This CDR3 has 13 amino acids. Per germline, CDR1 SQVTM and CDR2 ANQGSEA. Trimming cost V 7 bases and J 6 bases; bases outside gene matches: 11. CDR3 coding DNA: TGCAGCGCCCTCAAGTCGGGACAGCATGGCTACACCTTC. This encodes CSALKSGQHGYTF.

Written as DNA, the CDR3 is TGTGCCAGCAGTTACTGGGCCCTCGCAGATGGGGGAGAGACCCAGTACTTC. Protein sequence: CASSYWALADGGETQYF. The chain uses TRBV6-6 and TRBJ2-5; the D call may be TRBD1 or TRBD2 (5 bases each). The germline V gene encodes CDR1 MNHNY and CDR2 SVGAGI (reference sequence). The CDR3 sequence is 17 residues long. Deletions cut 1 base from V and 4 bases from J, with 19 bases between.

The chain links TRBV20-1 to TRBJ2-3, with D tentatively TRBD2 (5 bases). Looked up from germline, CDR1 is DFQATT and CDR2 is SNEGSKA (reference sequence). This CDR3 comprises 15 residues. V was trimmed by 1 base and J by 1 base, leaving 12 bases between them. The CDR3 DNA is TGCAGTGCTAGAGGCCCCCTAGCTCGCACAGATACGCAGTATTTT. As protein: CSARGPLARTDTQYF.

The V gene is TRBV6-6, the J gene TRBJ1-6; D unresolved. V shed 7 bases and J shed 2 bases, with 9 bases lying between them. Germline loops: CDR1 MNHNY, CDR2 SVGAGI (reference sequence). The CDR3 spans 14 residues. Here the CDR3 reads CASTDIPYNSPLHF. The CDR3 coding sequence is TGTGCCAGCACCGACATTCCCTATAATTCACCCCTCCACTTT.

The rearrangement links TRBV19 to TRBJ1-1; D gene ambiguous. CDR3 length: 13 amino acids. The germline gives CDR1 LNHDA, CDR2 SQIVND (reference sequence). Trimming pared 1 base from V and 6 bases from J, leaving 9 bases between. The CDR3 loop reads CASSIVPRPEAFF. In DNA form, the CDR3 reads TGTGCCAGTAGTATAGTTCCCCGTCCTGAAGCTTTCTTT.

V usage is TRBV9 and J usage is TRBJ1-3; D is unclear. V lost 0 bases to trimming and J lost 3 bases, with 10 bases between them. Germline V lookup: CDR1 SGDLS, CDR2 YYNGEE. CDR3 size: 15 residues. CDR3 amino acids: CASSVGEDIGNTIYF. CDR3 DNA sequence: TGTGCCAGCAGCGTAGGGGAGGATATTGGAAACACCATATATTTT. Full variable domain (remainder filled in from reference TRBV9 and TRBJ1-3): DSGVTQTPKHLITATGQRVTLRCSPRSGDLSVYWYQQSLDQGLQFLIQYYNGEERAKGNILERFSAQQFPDLHSELNLSSLELGDSALYFCASSVGEDIGNTIYFGEGSWLTVV.

The chain employs TRBV7-9 and TRBJ2-5; no clear D. In germline, CDR1 is SEHNR, CDR2 FQNEAQ (reference sequence). V lost 1 base and J 3 bases, leaving 3 bases between the germline ends. The CDR3 is 12 amino acids. The CDR3 DNA is TGTGCCAGCAGCTTAGAGGAAGAGACCCAGTACTTC. Translating gives CASSLEEETQYF.

V gene TRBV30 combines with J gene TRBJ1-1; D gene ambiguous. Germline CDR1 is GTSNPN and CDR2 is SVGIG (reference sequence). V lost 2 bases to trimming and J lost 6 bases, with 10 bases between them. The CDR3 loop spans 12 amino acids. CDR3 protein: CAWSPLGSEAFF. CDR3 in DNA: TGTGCCTGGAGTCCGTTGGGGTCTGAAGCTTTCTTT. Combining the CDR3 with reference TRBV30 and TRBJ1-1 gives the whole variable domain SQTIHQWPATLVQPVGSPLSLECTVEGTSNPNLYWYRQAAGRGLQLLFYSVGIGQISSEVPQNLSASRPQDRQFILSSKKLLLSDSGFYLCAWSPLGSEAFFGQGTRLTVV.

This clonotype was seen more than once but under ten times. The chain is built from TRBV30 and TRBJ2-1; D not certain. Trimming left V 3 bases short and J 1 base short, with 10 bases between. CDR1 is GTSNPN, CDR2 SVGIG, per germline (reference sequence). This CDR3 is 14 amino acids long. CDR3 sequence: CAWSEGNSYNEQFF. Here the CDR3 DNA reads TGTGCCTGGAGCGAAGGGAATTCCTACAATGAGCAGTTCTTC.

This clonotype occurred a few times. The chain has TRBV5-1 and TRBJ2-7; D may match TRBD1 or TRBD2 (6 bases each). V was shortened by 2 bases and J by 2 bases, with 11 bases between the two germline ends. CDR1 and CDR2 (germline): SGHRS, YFSETQ. The CDR3 loop spans 14 amino acids. Here the CDR3 reads CASSFGGQAYEQYF. CDR3 bases: TGCGCCAGCAGCTTCGGGGGACAAGCCTACGAGCAGTACTTC.